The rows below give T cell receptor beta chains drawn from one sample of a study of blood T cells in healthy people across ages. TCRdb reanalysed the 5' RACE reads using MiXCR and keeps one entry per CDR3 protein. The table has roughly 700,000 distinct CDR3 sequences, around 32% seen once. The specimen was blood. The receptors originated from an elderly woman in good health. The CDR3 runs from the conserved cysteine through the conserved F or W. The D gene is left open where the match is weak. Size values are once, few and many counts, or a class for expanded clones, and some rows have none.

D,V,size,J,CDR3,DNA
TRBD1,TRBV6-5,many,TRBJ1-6,CASSRDRSRSPLHF,TGTGCCAGCAGTCGGGACAGGTCAAGATCACCCCTCCACTTT
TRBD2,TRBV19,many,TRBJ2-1,CASSVWAGVHNEQFF,TGTGCCAGTAGTGTCTGGGCGGGGGTTCACAATGAGCAGTTCTTC
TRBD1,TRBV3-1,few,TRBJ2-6,CASTREGAGGANVLTF,TGTGCCAGCACCCGCGAGGGGGCGGGTGGGGCCAACGTCCTGACTTTC
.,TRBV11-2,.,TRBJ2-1,CASSLGLGTVYNEQFF,TGTGCCAGCAGCTTAGGACTAGGGACAGTCTACAATGAGCAGTTCTTC
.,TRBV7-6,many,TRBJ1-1,CASSLWEGVSTEAFF,TGTGCCAGCAGTCTCTGGGAAGGGGTTAGCACTGAAGCTTTCTTT
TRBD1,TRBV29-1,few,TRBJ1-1,CSAGGQGAGEAFF,TGCAGCGCCGGCGGGCAGGGGGCAGGTGAAGCTTTCTTT
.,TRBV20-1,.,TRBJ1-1,CSANKGPNTEAFF,TGCAGTGCTAATAAGGGACCGAACACTGAAGCTTTCTTT
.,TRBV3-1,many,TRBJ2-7,CASSQDRPPREQYF,TGTGCCAGCAGCCAAGATCGACCCCCACGCGAGCAGTACTTC
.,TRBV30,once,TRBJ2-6,CAWSGAEPGANVLTF,TGTGCCTGGAGTGGCGCAGAGCCCGGGGCCAACGTCCTGACTTTC
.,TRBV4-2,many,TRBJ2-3,CASSGGQSTDTQYF,TGTGCCAGCAGCGGCGGACAGAGCACAGATACGCAGTATTTT
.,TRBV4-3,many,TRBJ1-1,CASSQDWRRGEAFF,TGCGCCAGCAGCCAAGATTGGCGGAGGGGTGAAGCTTTCTTT
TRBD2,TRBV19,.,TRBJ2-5,CASSIGARGGRNEQYF,TGTGCCAGTAGTATAGGTGCGCGGGGGGGCCGAAATGAGCAGTACTTC
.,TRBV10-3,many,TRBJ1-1,CAISESGQQGTEAFF,TGTGCCATCAGTGAGTCAGGGCAGCAGGGGACTGAAGCTTTCTTT
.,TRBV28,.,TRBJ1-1,CASSFSTGLSEAFF,TGTGCCAGCAGTTTTTCTACAGGGCTATCTGAAGCTTTCTTT
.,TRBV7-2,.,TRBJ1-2,CASSLPGGLANYGHTF,TGTGCCAGTAGCTTACCGGGCGGACTAGCTAACTATGGCCACACCTTC
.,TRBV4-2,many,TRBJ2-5,CASSQGPDGRETQYF,TGTGCCAGCAGCCAAGGACCCGACGGAAGGGAGACCCAGTACTTC
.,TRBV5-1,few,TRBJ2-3,CASSRGREQDTQYF,TGCGCCAGCAGCCGGGGCAGGGAACAAGATACGCAGTATTTT
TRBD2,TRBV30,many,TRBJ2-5,CAWSVTSVGETQYF,TGTGCCTGGAGTGTAACTAGCGTGGGGGAGACCCAGTACTTC
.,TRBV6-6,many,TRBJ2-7,CASSSFNEQYF,TGTGCCAGCAGCTCGTTTAACGAGCAGTACTTC
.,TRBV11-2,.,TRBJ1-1,CASSLNGGANAEAFF,TGTGCCAGCAGCTTAAATGGAGGCGCGAACGCTGAAGCTTTCTTT
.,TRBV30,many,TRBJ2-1,CAWSHTWSEQFF,TGTGCCTGGAGCCATACATGGAGTGAGCAGTTCTTC
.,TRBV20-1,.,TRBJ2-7,CSARVTHEQYF,TGCAGTGCTAGGGTTACCCACGAGCAGTACTTC
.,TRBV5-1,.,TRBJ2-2,CASSLLVTGELFF,TGCGCCAGCAGCTTACTAGTGACCGGGGAGCTGTTTTTT
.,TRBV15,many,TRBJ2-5,CATSREDRETQYF,TGTGCCACCAGCAGGGAGGACCGGGAGACCCAGTACTTC
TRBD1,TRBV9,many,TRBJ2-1,CASSARQGTPNEQFF,TGTGCCAGCAGCGCCAGACAGGGGACCCCCAATGAGCAGTTCTTC
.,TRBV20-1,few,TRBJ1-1,CSAREAGAGTEAFF,TGCAGTGCTAGAGAGGCAGGGGCCGGCACTGAAGCTTTCTTT
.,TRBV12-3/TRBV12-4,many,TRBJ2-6,CAIRDMYSGANVLTF,TGTGCCATCCGGGACATGTACTCTGGGGCCAACGTCCTGACTTTC
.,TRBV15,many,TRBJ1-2,CATSRDRGVGGYTF,TGTGCCACCAGCAGAGATCGGGGAGTAGGTGGCTACACCTTC
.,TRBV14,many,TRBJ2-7,CASSQRPAFYEQYF,TGTGCCAGCAGCCAACGGCCAGCCTTCTACGAGCAGTACTTC
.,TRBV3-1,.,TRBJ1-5,CAGSGKRDQPQHF,TGTGCCGGCAGCGGGAAAAGGGATCAGCCCCAGCATTTT
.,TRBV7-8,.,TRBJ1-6,CASSLDWNSPPHF,TGTGCCAGCAGCTTAGATTGGAATTCACCCCCCCACTTT
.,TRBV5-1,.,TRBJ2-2,CASFRTGAGELFF,TGCGCCAGCTTCAGGACTGGCGCCGGGGAGCTGTTTTTT
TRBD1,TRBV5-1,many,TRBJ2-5,CASSITGTGGRETQYF,TGCGCCAGCAGCATTACCGGGACAGGGGGCAGGGAGACCCAGTACTTC
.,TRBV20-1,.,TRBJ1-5,CSASSGGRNQPQHF,TGCAGTGCTAGCTCGGGGGGCCGAAATCAGCCCCAGCATTTT
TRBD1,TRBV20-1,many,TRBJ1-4,CSHMERQGGEKLFF,TGCAGTCACATGGAGCGACAGGGCGGTGAAAAACTGTTTTTT
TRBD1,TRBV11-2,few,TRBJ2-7,CASSPGQARYEQYF,TGTGCCAGCAGCCCAGGACAGGCCCGCTACGAGCAGTACTTC
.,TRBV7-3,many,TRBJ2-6,CASSAPGRGASGANVLTF,TGTGCCAGCAGCGCCCCGGGCAGGGGGGCCTCTGGGGCCAACGTCCTGACTTTC
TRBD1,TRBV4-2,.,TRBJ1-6,CASSHIKTGNYNSPLHF,TGTGCCAGCAGCCACATTAAGACAGGGAACTATAATTCACCCCTCCACTTT
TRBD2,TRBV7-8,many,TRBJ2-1,CASSRDGGGQFF,TGTGCCAGCAGTCGGGACGGGGGGGGGCAGTTCTTC
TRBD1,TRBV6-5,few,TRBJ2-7,CASIRSGTGRYEQYF,TGTGCCAGCATCAGATCCGGGACAGGGAGGTACGAGCAGTACTTC
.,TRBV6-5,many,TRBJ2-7,CASSRGGGLTGSYEQYF,TGTGCCAGCAGCCGTGGTGGGGGGCTCACAGGCTCCTACGAGCAGTACTTC
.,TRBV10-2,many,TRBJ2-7,CASSEWGDPEQYF,TGCGCCAGCAGTGAATGGGGGGATCCCGAGCAGTACTTC
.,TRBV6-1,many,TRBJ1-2,CASSEVGSYGYTF,TGTGCCAGCAGTGAAGTGGGGAGTTATGGCTACACCTTC
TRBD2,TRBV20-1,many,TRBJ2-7,CSASAIAGPATYEQYF,TGCAGTGCCTCAGCCATAGCGGGCCCAGCTACCTACGAGCAGTACTTC
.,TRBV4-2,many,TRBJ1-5,CASSQDLAGGLGGRVRNQPQHF,TGTGCCAGCAGCCAAGATCTTGCGGGAGGATTGGGTGGACGGGTGCGCAATCAGCCCCAGCATTTT
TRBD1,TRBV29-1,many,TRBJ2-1,CSVTGTGVRDEQFF,TGCAGCGTTACCGGGACAGGGGTGAGGGATGAGCAGTTCTTC
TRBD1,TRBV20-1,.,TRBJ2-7,CSAPRQGSYEQHF,TGCAGTGCTCCCCGACAGGGAAGCTACGAGCAGCACTTC
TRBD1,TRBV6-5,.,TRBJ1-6,CASTNGDRVSPLHF,TGTGCCAGCACCAACGGGGACAGGGTCTCACCCCTCCACTTT
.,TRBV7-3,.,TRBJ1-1,CASSLGRNTEVFF,TGTGCCAGCAGCTTAGGGCGGAACACTGAAGTTTTCTTT
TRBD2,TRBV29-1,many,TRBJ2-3,CSVVTSGGRTDTQYF,TGCAGCGTTGTCACTAGCGGGGGTAGAACAGATACGCAGTATTTT